The entry below describes one TCR beta chain. Its target is unknown. This CDR3 spans 14 amino acids. Germline CDR1 is SGHRS and CDR2 is YFSETQ. V was clipped by 6 bases and J by 2 bases, with 12 bases between them. This entry is derived from a study of lymphopenia after photon versus proton radiotherapy. Study results and caveats: After lymphocyte nadir, photon-treated repertoires showed oligoclonal expansion, especially CD8+ Temra. Relative stability marked proton patients; photon patients lost diversity and naive cells.

Assay: immunoSEQ multiplex PCR; the TCRdb copy retains only in-frame clones and omits some. The data hold around 150,000 clones, with less than 90% observed a single time. The sequences come from peripheral blood, collected from a patient treated with photon-based radiotherapy. The sequence derives from a man in his fifties or sixties with gastric cancer. This chain links TRBV5-1 with TRBJ1-3; D is perhaps TRBD1 (5 bases). CDR3 in amino acids: CASKEGPAGNTIYF. The CDR3 DNA reads TGCGCCAGCAAAGAGGGACCGGCTGGAAACACCATATATTTT. Supplemented by reference TRBV5-1 and TRBJ1-3, the full variable domain reads KAGVTQTPRYLIKTRGQQVTLSCSPISGHRSVSWYQQTPGQGLQFLFEYFSETQRNKGNFPGRFSGRQFSNSRSEMNVSTLELGDSALYLCASKEGPAGNTIYFGEGSWLTVV.